A selection of T cell receptor beta chains follows, all from one sample in a study of blood T cells in healthy people across ages. TCRdb independently ran MiXCR on the 5' RACE reads; one entry per CDR3 protein. The sample has 2 million or so distinct CDR3 sequences; around 50% are singletons. Sequenced sample: blood. These receptors originate from a woman aged 40 to 49 in good health. CDR3s include the opening cysteine and the closing phenylalanine or tryptophan. D genes are given only for firm matches. Clone size, where shown, is once, few, many, or a class for clones that have expanded.

size: few; V: TRBV20-1; D: -; J: TRBJ2-3; DNA: TGCAGTGCTAGAGATCCTAGGTCTACAGATACGCAGTATTTT; CDR3: CSARDPRSTDTQYF
size: -; V: TRBV27; D: TRBD1; J: TRBJ2-2; DNA: TGTGCCAGCAGTTTAAAAAACAGGGGGCAGTTTCCCGGGGAGCTGTTTTTT; CDR3: CASSLKNRGQFPGELFF
size: -; V: TRBV29-1; D: -; J: TRBJ2-4; DNA: TGCAGCGTTGAGAGAGACACCTGGGGCAAAAACATTCAGTACTTC; CDR3: CSVERDTWGKNIQYF
size: -; V: TRBV7-9; D: TRBD1; J: TRBJ2-7; DNA: TGTGCCAGCAGCCAGGGGACAGGGAGTCTACAGGAGCAGTACTTC; CDR3: CASSQGTGSLQEQYF
size: -; V: TRBV7-6; D: TRBD2; J: TRBJ2-3; DNA: TGTGCCAGCAGCTCGATGCCGGGACTAGCAATAGATACGCAGTATTTT; CDR3: CASSSMPGLAIDTQYF
size: once; V: TRBV3-1; D: -; J: TRBJ2-5; DNA: TGTGCCAGCAGCCCAGGTTATTCCAGACTAAGGTCACAAGAGACCCAGTACTTC; CDR3: CASSPGYSRLRSQETQYF
size: once; V: TRBV27; D: -; J: TRBJ1-2; DNA: TGTGCCAGCACTAATCCCCCCGGGAGGAATGGCTACACCTTC; CDR3: CASTNPPGRNGYTF
size: few; V: TRBV12-3/TRBV12-4; D: TRBD1; J: TRBJ2-7; DNA: TGTGCCAGCAGTTTTATGGGACAGGGGTTCGAGCAGTACTTC; CDR3: CASSFMGQGFEQYF
size: once; V: TRBV29-1; D: TRBD1; J: TRBJ1-4; DNA: TGCAGCGCTGAAGAAGGGACAGGGCCTGAAAAACTGTTTTTT; CDR3: CSAEEGTGPEKLFF
size: few; V: TRBV4-2; D: -; J: TRBJ2-5; DNA: TGTGCCAGCAAGTCTACCCAGGACAGCCAAGAGACCCAGTACTTC; CDR3: CASKSTQDSQETQYF
size: -; V: TRBV27; D: TRBD1; J: TRBJ1-2; DNA: TGTGCCAGCAGTCAAGTGGGACAGGCGAGCTCCATCTATGGCTACACCTTC; CDR3: CASSQVGQASSIYGYTF